Listed below are T cell receptor beta chains from one sample, sequenced in a study of beta chain features in type 1 diabetes. Produced via immunoSEQ multiplex PCR; TCRdb's table is partial and in-frame only. The table includes more than 150,000 clones, 10% to 15% detected once. The sample consisted of central memory CD4+ T cells from blood. All receptors come from a young woman in good health. The CDR3 runs from the conserved cysteine through the conserved F or W. D genes are given only for firm matches. Some rows mark clone size as missing; the rest say once, few, many or name a class of expanded clone.

D | size | J | V | CDR3 | DNA
. | . | TRBJ1-5 | TRBV28 | CASEDRNDQPQHF | TGTGCCAGCGAAGACAGGAACGATCAGCCCCAGCATTTT
. | . | TRBJ2-7 | TRBV7-3 | CASSSGVSTEQYF | TGTGCCAGCAGCTCGGGGGTCTCAACCGAGCAGTACTTC
TRBD1 | few | TRBJ2-7 | TRBV6-5 | CASSYARDSRFGQYF | TGTGCCAGCAGTTACGCGAGGGACAGTCGGTTCGGGCAGTACTTC
TRBD1 | . | TRBJ1-1 | TRBV5-1 | CASSPAGQTNTEAFF | TGCGCCAGCAGCCCGGCGGGACAGACAAACACTGAAGCTTTCTTT
. | few | TRBJ1-4 | TRBV11-1 | CASSLGYEEKLFF | TGTGCCAGCAGCTTAGGATACGAGGAAAAACTGTTTTTT
. | . | TRBJ2-5 | TRBV6-1 | CASSADRRVETQYF | TGTGCCAGCAGTGCTGACAGGCGAGTAGAGACCCAGTACTTC
TRBD2 | few | TRBJ2-7 | TRBV7-9 | CASSFLGGRGEQYF | TGTGCCAGCAGCTTTTTGGGCGGGAGAGGCGAGCAGTACTTC
. | . | TRBJ1-1 | TRBV30 | CAWSVQGWNTEAFF | TGTGCCTGGAGTGTCCAGGGCTGGAACACTGAAGCTTTCTTT
TRBD2 | . | TRBJ2-7 | TRBV7-2 | CASSVGLAGSAEQYF | TGTGCCAGCAGCGTAGGACTAGCGGGATCTGCCGAGCAGTACTTC
TRBD2 | few | TRBJ2-1 | TRBV2 | CASSDLAGDYNEQFF | TGTGCCAGCAGTGATCTAGCGGGGGACTACAATGAGCAGTTCTTC
. | . | TRBJ2-3 | TRBV5-4 | CASSLARGARTDTQYF | TGTGCCAGCAGCTTGGCCCGGGGGGCGCGAACAGATACGCAGTATTTT
. | few | TRBJ2-1 | TRBV6-1 | CASSESRGTHYNEQFF | TGTGCCAGCAGTGAATCCCGAGGGACACACTACAATGAGCAGTTCTTC
TRBD1 | . | TRBJ2-7 | TRBV30 | CAWNRDRLYEQYF | TGTGCCTGGAACCGGGACAGGCTATACGAGCAGTACTTC
. | . | TRBJ1-2 | TRBV28 | CASTTGSGYTF | TGTGCCAGCACCACAGGGTCTGGCTACACCTTC
. | . | TRBJ1-1 | TRBV9 | CASSVNRFTEAFF | TGTGCCAGCAGCGTCAACAGATTCACTGAAGCTTTCTTT
TRBD1 | few | TRBJ2-7 | TRBV29-1 | CSVGGNRGRNEQYF | TGCAGCGTTGGGGGAAACAGGGGGCGAAACGAGCAGTACTTC
TRBD1 | . | TRBJ1-2 | TRBV5-1 | CASSLGQGWNYGYTF | TGCGCCAGCAGCTTGGGACAGGGATGGAACTATGGCTACACCTTC
. | few | TRBJ2-3 | TRBV6-1 | CASSDSRTDTQYF | TGTGCCAGCAGTGACTCTCGCACAGATACGCAGTATTTT
TRBD1 | few | TRBJ1-2 | TRBV19 | CASKGGGYGYTF | TGTGCCAGTAAAGGGGGCGGCTATGGCTACACCTTC
TRBD1 | few | TRBJ1-4 | TRBV2 | CASSPDRGRSNEKLFF | TGTGCCAGCAGCCCGGACAGGGGGCGATCTAATGAAAAACTGTTTTTT
. | . | TRBJ2-1 | TRBV19 | CASSIDSINEQFF | TGTGCCAGTAGTATTGATAGCATCAATGAGCAGTTCTTC
. | few | TRBJ2-7 | TRBV5-1 | CASSLSAGGSYEQYF | TGCGCCAGCAGCTTGTCCGCAGGGGGGTCGTACGAGCAGTACTTC
TRBD2 | few | TRBJ2-2 | TRBV9 | CASTGGVAGTGELFF | TGTGCCAGCACCGGAGGGGTAGCGGGCACCGGGGAGCTGTTTTTT
. | few | TRBJ2-6 | TRBV15 | CATSTNRAGANVLTF | TGTGCCACCAGCACGAACAGGGCCGGGGCCAACGTCCTGACTTTC
. | . | TRBJ1-1 | TRBV5-6 | CASSHLRNTEAFF | TGTGCCAGCAGTCACCTCAGGAACACTGAAGCTTTCTTT
TRBD2 | . | TRBJ2-7 | TRBV30 | CAWSVQFGTRLYEQYF | TGTGCCTGGAGTGTACAGTTCGGGACTAGACTCTACGAGCAGTACTTC
TRBD2 | few | TRBJ2-3 | TRBV23-1 | CASSRGTSGTSTDTQYF | TGCGCCAGCAGCCGAGGGACTAGCGGGACTAGCACAGATACGCAGTATTTT
. | few | TRBJ1-1 | TRBV9 | CASSVDRMNTEAFF | TGTGCCAGCAGCGTAGACAGGATGAACACTGAAGCTTTCTTT
. | few | TRBJ2-1 | TRBV5-4 | CASSLVGGRGGVNEQFF | TGTGCCAGCAGCTTGGTTGGAGGACGGGGAGGAGTCAATGAGCAGTTCTTC
. | . | TRBJ2-3 | TRBV14 | CASSQYYTDTQYF | TGTGCCAGCAGCCAATACTACACAGATACGCAGTATTTT
. | . | TRBJ1-1 | TRBV2 | CASSRGLRTEAFF | TGTGCCAGCAGCAGGGGTTTAAGGACTGAAGCTTTCTTT
. | . | TRBJ1-1 | TRBV4-3 | CASSQDNHRDTEAFF | TGCGCCAGCAGCCAAGATAATCACAGAGACACTGAAGCTTTCTTT
TRBD1 | few | TRBJ2-7 | TRBV28 | CGTGDSYEQYF | TGTGGGACAGGGGACTCCTACGAGCAGTACTTC
TRBD2 | . | TRBJ2-7 | TRBV18 | CASSPQPGTSAEQYF | TGTGCCAGCTCACCACAACCGGGGACTAGCGCCGAGCAGTACTTC
TRBD2 | few | TRBJ2-1 | TRBV4-3 | CASSQDKTSQTYNEQFF | TGCGCCAGCAGCCAAGACAAGACTAGCCAAACCTACAATGAGCAGTTCTTC
. | . | TRBJ2-7 | TRBV7-6 | CASSLGRVYEQYF | TGTGCCAGCAGCTTAGGCAGGGTTTACGAGCAGTACTTC
. | . | TRBJ1-1 | TRBV14 | CASSLQSYTEAFF | TGTGCCAGCAGCTTACAGAGTTACACTGAAGCTTTCTTT
TRBD2 | . | TRBJ2-1 | TRBV7-3 | CASSLMREPPFF | TGTGCCAGCAGCTTAATGCGGGAGCCTCCGTTCTTC
TRBD1 | . | TRBJ1-5 | TRBV4-2 | CASSQATGGNQPQHF | TGTGCCAGCAGCCAAGCTACAGGGGGCAATCAGCCCCAGCATTTT
. | few | TRBJ2-7 | TRBV29-1 | CSVSRSSYEQYF | TGCAGCGTTTCGAGGAGCTCCTACGAGCAGTACTTC
. | . | TRBJ2-5 | TRBV6-5 | CASSPTIKETQYF | TGTGCCAGCAGCCCAACTATTAAAGAGACCCAGTACTTC
. | few | TRBJ2-5 | TRBV29-1 | CSAGISGETQYF | TGCAGCGCTGGGATTTCAGGGGAGACCCAGTACTTC
TRBD2 | few | TRBJ2-2 | TRBV11-2 | CASSTPSGTNTGELFF | TGTGCCAGCAGCACCCCTAGCGGGACGAACACCGGGGAGCTGTTTTTT
. | . | TRBJ2-3 | TRBV19 | CATRGGTTDTQYF | TGTGCCACCCGAGGGGGTACCACAGATACGCAGTATTTT
TRBD2 | . | TRBJ2-7 | TRBV2 | CASSDLAGAYEQYF | TGTGCCAGCAGTGATCTAGCGGGAGCGTACGAGCAGTACTTC
. | . | TRBJ2-7 | TRBV11-2 | CASSLGLPNEQYF | TGTGCCAGCAGCCTCGGACTCCCAAACGAGCAGTACTTC
. | few | TRBJ2-1 | TRBV9 | CASSQPGHHNEQFF | TGTGCCAGCAGCCAACCGGGACACCACAATGAGCAGTTCTTC
. | few | TRBJ1-2 | TRBV4-2 | CASSIEVYYGYTF | TGTGCCAGCAGCATCGAGGTGTACTATGGCTACACCTTC
. | few | TRBJ2-5 | TRBV19 | CASSIRRGNWETQYF | TGTGCCAGTAGTATTAGGCGCGGGAACTGGGAGACCCAGTACTTC
. | . | TRBJ2-7 | TRBV20-1 | CSAHEIGVLYF | TGCAGTGCCCACGAGATCGGGGTATTGTACTTC
TRBD1 | . | TRBJ1-4 | TRBV27 | CASRSFRGEKLFF | TGTGCCAGCAGAAGCTTCAGGGGGGAAAAACTGTTTTTT
. | few | TRBJ1-4 | TRBV5-1 | CASSTPDGEEKLFF | TGCGCCAGCAGCACCCCCGACGGGGAAGAAAAACTGTTTTTT
. | . | TRBJ1-5 | TRBV6-5 | CASSPGLNNQPQHF | TGTGCCAGCAGCCCCGGACTGAATAATCAGCCCCAGCATTTT
. | . | TRBJ1-5 | TRBV9 | CASSVAGYSDQPQHF | TGTGCCAGCAGCGTAGCAGGGTACTCGGACCAGCCCCAGCATTTT
. | few | TRBJ1-5 | TRBV30 | CAWSRGLNQPQHF | TGTGCCTGGAGCAGGGGTCTGAATCAGCCCCAGCATTTT